The clone carrying this T cell receptor beta chain has ten or more counts. The target antigen is unknown. These data belong to a study of T cells after yellow fever vaccination. Study observations and caveats: Reappearance after the booster was observed for most primary-vaccination clones (roughly 97% CD4, over 70% CD8). The presence of abundant clonotypes contaminating from the bulk population was possible in FACS-sorted repertoires. Overall, a small share of clonotypes was seen in both CD4 and CD8 compartments.

TCRdb recomputed calls from the 5' RACE reads with MiXCR, one row per CDR3 protein. The data show about 160,000 distinct CDR3 sequences, with around 7.2% seen just once and around 2.3% held by the top ten. The germline gives CDR1 SGHRS, CDR2 YFSETQ. The CDR3 consists of 14 residues. The V end was cut by 8 bases, the J end by 1 base, with 15 bases between. Sequenced material: CD4+ T cells sorted from PBMCs, taken 4 to 5 days after the first yellow fever vaccination. The TCR was taken from a young man who received the YFV17D yellow fever vaccine. The chain combines TRBV5-1 with TRBJ1-1; D is unclear. The DNA for the CDR3 is TGCGCCAGTGCGTCCGGTGCCGGGAACACTGAAGCTTTCTTT. This gives the protein CASASGAGNTEAFF. The full variable domain, with the rest looked up from reference TRBV5-1 and TRBJ1-1, is KAGVTQTPRYLIKTRGQQVTLSCSPISGHRSVSWYQQTPGQGLQFLFEYFSETQRNKGNFPGRFSGRQFSNSRSEMNVSTLELGDSALYLCASASGAGNTEAFFGQGTRLTVV.